One sample yielded the 5 T cell receptor beta chains listed below, sequenced in a study of cytomegalovirus exposure and HLA in healthy donors. The primer mix had 60 Vbeta and 13 Jbeta primers. Some clones are missing from TCRdb's copy, which holds only in-frame ones; the method was immunoSEQ multiplex PCR. The data show approximately 300,000 clones, around 80% seen once. What was sequenced was PBMCs. The source is a girl aged 2-9 years in good health and CMV-seronegative.

The V call is TRBV30, the J call TRBJ2-7, with 7 bases identical to TRBD1. In germline, CDR1 is GTSNPN, CDR2 SVGIG (reference sequence). This CDR3 has 13 amino acids. V trimming: 5 bases; J trimming: 9 bases; junction bases outside the gene matches: 13. The DNA of the CDR3 is TGTGCCTGGGACCGGGACAGTACCCCGCTGCAGTACTTC. Protein product: CAWDRDSTPLQYF.

This chain links TRBV6-5 with TRBJ2-1; a possible D gene is TRBD1 (6 bases). The CDR3 has 15 amino acids. CDR1 and CDR2 from the germline V gene are MNHEY and SVGAGI. Trimming left V 6 bases short and J 0 bases short, with 12 bases between. The CDR3 DNA sequence: TGTGCCAGCAGACCGAGGGGGAGCTCCTACAATGAGCAGTTCTTC. It yields the protein CASRPRGSSYNEQFF.

The rearrangement uses TRBV28 and TRBJ2-7; 7 bases map to TRBD1. The V gene end was trimmed by 2 bases and the J gene end by 0 bases; junction bases not matched to a gene: 4. CDR1 and CDR2 from the germline V gene are MDHEN and SYDVKM. The CDR3 spans 15 residues. This chain's CDR3 is CASSLRTGRSYEQYF. CDR3 in DNA: TGTGCCAGCAGTTTAAGGACAGGTCGCTCCTACGAGCAGTACTTC.

This clone was observed once. V and J are TRBV6-5 and TRBJ1-2; the D is unclear. Per germline, CDR1 MNHEY and CDR2 SVGAGI. V was shortened by 0 bases and J by 0 bases, with 11 bases between the two germline ends. CDR3 size: 16 residues. CDR3 nucleotide sequence: TGTGCCAGCAGTTACTCGTATACAGCCGCTAACTATGGCTACACCTTC. This sequence encodes CASSYSYTAANYGYTF.

This chain connects TRBV29-1 to TRBJ1-4; a possible D gene is TRBD1 (5 bases). The CDR3 has 12 amino acids. Per the germline V gene, CDR1 is SQVTM and CDR2 is ANQGSEA. V gave up 4 bases and J gave up 4 bases, with 7 bases separating them. CDR3 bases: TGCAGCGTTGGTCAGGGTAATGAAAAACTGTTTTTT. Translating it yields CSVGQGNEKLFF.